This T cell receptor (beta chain) was captured in a study of shared clonotypes between healthy human individuals. Study-wide background: The donors, two women and a few men, were aged 18 to 49. CD4 naive and CD4 memory each took three plates per donor, while CD8 naive took two and CD8 memory one.

The trim removed 2 bases at V and 5 bases at J, leaving 7 bases unmatched. The CDR3 consists of 16 residues. The germline V gene encodes CDR1 SGHRS and CDR2 YFSETQ. Using immunoSEQ multiplex PCR, the repertoire was profiled, and TCRdb retains in-frame clones only, with some absent. The sample includes roughly 2,500,000 clones, roughly 93% of them seen just once. This sequence was found in a man between 18 and 29 years old in good health. Some clones in this sample may be carry-over from other donors' samples. The chain uses TRBV5-1 and TRBJ2-2; TRBD2 aligns across 9 bases. Specimen: naive CD4+ T cells from PBMCs. Subset here: CD45RA+ positively selected. The CDR3 DNA is TGCGCCAGCAGCTTAACTAGCGGGCCGCTGACCGGGGAGCTGTTTTTT. Amino acid sequence: CASSLTSGPLTGELFF.